Included here is one TCR beta chain sequence, with context. Other DNA sequences from this sample encode an identical CDR3 as well. This study enrolled people aged about 18 to 100 from about 24 US geographic areas. The data originate from a study of blood T cell repertoires in COVID-19. At the level of the study: Samples representing acute and convalescent COVID-19 were sourced from the United States, Italy and Spain.

In the authors' workflow: Counts of nucleated cells, estimated from reference gene primer amplification, were obtained. The assay was immunoSEQ multiplex PCR, and TCRdb's table has in-frame clones only and misses some. V and J calls and clone size are as listed in that table; D and trimming were resolved from the DNA. In the table there are over 200,000 clones, roughly 90% of which are singletons. The V gene's germline CDR1 is SGDLS and CDR2 YYNGEE. The length of the CDR3 is 15 residues. J gave up 2 bases and V 0 bases, and 0 bases lay outside the gene matches. This sequence originates from a woman aged 45-65 years in a cohort exposed to, infected with or recovered from COVID-19 (not recorded which). The sample consisted of PBMCs or T cells enriched from blood (not recorded which). V is TRBV9 and J is TRBJ1-4; 8 bases agree with TRBD1. In nucleotides, the CDR3 is TGTGCCAGCAGCGTAGGACAGGGGACTAATGAAAAACTGTTTTTT. This sequence encodes CASSVGQGTNEKLFF.